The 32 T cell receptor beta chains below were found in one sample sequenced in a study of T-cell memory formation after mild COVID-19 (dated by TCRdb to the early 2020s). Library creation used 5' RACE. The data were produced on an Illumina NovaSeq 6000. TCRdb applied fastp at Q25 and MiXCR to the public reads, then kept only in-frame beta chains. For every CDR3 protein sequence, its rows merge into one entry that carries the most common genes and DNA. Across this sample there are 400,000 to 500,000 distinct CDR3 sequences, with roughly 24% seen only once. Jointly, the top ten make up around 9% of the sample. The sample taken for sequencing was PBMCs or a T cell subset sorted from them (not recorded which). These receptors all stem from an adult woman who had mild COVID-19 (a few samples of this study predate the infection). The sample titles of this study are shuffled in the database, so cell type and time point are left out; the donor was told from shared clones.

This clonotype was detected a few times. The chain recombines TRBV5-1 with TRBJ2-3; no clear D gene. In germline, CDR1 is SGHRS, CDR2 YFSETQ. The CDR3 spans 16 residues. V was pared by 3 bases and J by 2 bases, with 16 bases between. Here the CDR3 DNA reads TGCGCCAGCAGCTGGTCTGTAGACTTCCTCACAGATACGCAGTATTTT. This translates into CASSWSVDFLTDTQYF.

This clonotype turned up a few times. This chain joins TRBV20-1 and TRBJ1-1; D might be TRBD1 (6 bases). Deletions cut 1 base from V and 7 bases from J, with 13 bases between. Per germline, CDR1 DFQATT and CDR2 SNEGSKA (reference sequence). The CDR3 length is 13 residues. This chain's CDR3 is CSARVGGLVEAFF. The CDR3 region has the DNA TGCAGTGCTAGAGTAGGGGGATTGGTTGAAGCTTTCTTT.

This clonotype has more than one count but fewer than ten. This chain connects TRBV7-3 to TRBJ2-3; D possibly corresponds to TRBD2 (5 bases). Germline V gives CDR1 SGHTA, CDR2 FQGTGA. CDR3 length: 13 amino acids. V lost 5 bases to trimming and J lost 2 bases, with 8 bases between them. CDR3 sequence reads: CASSGLNTDTQYF. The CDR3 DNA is TGTGCCAGCAGCGGACTTAACACAGATACGCAGTATTTT. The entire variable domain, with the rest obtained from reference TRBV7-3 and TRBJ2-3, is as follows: GAGVSQTPSNKVTEKGKYVELRCDPISGHTALYWYRQSLGQGPEFLIYFQGTGAADDSGLPNDRFFAVRPEGSVSTLKIQRTERGDSAVYLCASSGLNTDTQYFGPGTRLTVL.

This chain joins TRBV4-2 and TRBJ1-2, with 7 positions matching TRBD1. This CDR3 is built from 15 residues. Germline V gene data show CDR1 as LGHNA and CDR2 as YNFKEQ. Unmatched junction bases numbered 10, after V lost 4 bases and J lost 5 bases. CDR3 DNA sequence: TGTGCCAGCAGCCGACCGGGACAGAGCCCTTATGGCTACACCTTC. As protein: CASSRPGQSPYGYTF.

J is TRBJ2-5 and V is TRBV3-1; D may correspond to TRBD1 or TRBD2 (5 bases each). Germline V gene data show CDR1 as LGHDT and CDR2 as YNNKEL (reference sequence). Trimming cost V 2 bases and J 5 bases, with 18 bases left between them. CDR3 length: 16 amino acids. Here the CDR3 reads CASSQLSGTSGETQYF. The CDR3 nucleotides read TGTGCCAGCAGCCAACTCTCCGGGACGTCGGGGGAGACCCAGTACTTC.

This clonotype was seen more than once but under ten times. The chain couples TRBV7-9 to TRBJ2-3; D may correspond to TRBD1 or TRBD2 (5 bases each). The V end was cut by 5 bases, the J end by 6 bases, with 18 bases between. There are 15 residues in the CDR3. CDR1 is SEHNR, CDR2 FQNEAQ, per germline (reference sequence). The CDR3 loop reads CASSLRDVDMDTQYF. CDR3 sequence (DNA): TGTGCCAGCAGCCTTCGGGACGTTGACATGGATACGCAGTATTTT.

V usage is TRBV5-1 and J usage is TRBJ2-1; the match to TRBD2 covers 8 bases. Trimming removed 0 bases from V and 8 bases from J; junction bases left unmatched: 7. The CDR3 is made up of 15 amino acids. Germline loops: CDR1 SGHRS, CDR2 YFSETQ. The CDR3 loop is CASSLVAAGDHEQFF. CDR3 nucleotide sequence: TGCGCCAGCAGCTTGGTGGCAGCGGGAGACCATGAGCAGTTCTTC. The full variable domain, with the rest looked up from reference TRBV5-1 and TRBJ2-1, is KAGVTQTPRYLIKTRGQQVTLSCSPISGHRSVSWYQQTPGQGLQFLFEYFSETQRNKGNFPGRFSGRQFSNSRSEMNVSTLELGDSALYLCASSLVAAGDHEQFFGPGTRLTVL.

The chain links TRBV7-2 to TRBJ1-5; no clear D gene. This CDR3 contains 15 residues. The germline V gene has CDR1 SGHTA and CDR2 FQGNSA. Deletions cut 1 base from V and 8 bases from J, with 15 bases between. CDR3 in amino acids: CASSLVYSRSEPQHF. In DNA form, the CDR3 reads TGTGCCAGCAGCTTAGTTTATAGTCGTTCGGAGCCCCAGCATTTT.

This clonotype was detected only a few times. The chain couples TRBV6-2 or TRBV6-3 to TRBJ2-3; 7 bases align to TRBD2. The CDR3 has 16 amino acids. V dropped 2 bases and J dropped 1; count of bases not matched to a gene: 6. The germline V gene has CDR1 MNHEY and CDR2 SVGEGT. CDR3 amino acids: CASSYLLSGGTDTQYF. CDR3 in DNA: TGTGCCAGCAGTTACCTTTTAAGCGGGGGCACAGATACGCAGTATTTT.

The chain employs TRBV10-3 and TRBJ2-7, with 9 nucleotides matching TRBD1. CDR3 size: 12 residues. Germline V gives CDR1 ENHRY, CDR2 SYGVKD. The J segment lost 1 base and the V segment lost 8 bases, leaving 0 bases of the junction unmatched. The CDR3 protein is CAIGTGSYEQYF. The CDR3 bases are TGTGCCATCGGGACAGGGTCCTACGAGCAGTACTTC.

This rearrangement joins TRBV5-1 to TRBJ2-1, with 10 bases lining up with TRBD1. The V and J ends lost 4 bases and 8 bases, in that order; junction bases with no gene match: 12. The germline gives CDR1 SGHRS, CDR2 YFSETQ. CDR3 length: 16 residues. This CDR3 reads CASSHPPDRGAYEQFF. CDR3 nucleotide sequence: TGCGCCAGCAGCCATCCTCCGGACAGGGGGGCTTATGAGCAGTTCTTC.

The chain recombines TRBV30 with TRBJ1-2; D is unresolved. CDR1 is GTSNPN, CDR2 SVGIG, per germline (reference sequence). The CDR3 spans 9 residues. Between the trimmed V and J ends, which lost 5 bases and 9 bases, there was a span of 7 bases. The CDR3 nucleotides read TGTGCCTGGGGTCCAAGCTACACCTTC. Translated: CAWGPSYTF.

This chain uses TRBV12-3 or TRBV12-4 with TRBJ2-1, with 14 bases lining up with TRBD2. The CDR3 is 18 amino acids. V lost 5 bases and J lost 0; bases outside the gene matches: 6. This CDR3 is CASSKTSGGDLSYNEQFF. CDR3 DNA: TGTGCCAGCAGTAAGACTAGCGGGGGGGATCTCTCCTACAATGAGCAGTTCTTC.

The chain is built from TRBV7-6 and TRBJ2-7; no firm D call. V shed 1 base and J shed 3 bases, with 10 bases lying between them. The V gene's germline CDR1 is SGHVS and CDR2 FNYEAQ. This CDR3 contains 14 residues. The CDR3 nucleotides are TGTGCCAGCAGCTTAGAGGGCACCGGCTACGAGCAGTACTTC. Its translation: CASSLEGTGYEQYF.

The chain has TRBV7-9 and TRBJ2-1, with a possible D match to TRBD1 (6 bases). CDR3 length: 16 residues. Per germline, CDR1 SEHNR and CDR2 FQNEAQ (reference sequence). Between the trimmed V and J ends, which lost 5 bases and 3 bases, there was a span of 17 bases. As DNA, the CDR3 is TGTGCCAGCAGCCCGACTGGGCAGGGGAACTACAATGAGCAGTTCTTC. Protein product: CASSPTGQGNYNEQFF.

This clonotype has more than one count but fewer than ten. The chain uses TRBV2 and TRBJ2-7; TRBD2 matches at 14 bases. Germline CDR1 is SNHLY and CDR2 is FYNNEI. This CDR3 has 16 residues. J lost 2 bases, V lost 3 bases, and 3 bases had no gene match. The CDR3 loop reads CASSEGLAGVTYEQYF. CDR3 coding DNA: TGTGCCAGCAGTGAGGGACTAGCGGGAGTTACCTACGAGCAGTACTTC.

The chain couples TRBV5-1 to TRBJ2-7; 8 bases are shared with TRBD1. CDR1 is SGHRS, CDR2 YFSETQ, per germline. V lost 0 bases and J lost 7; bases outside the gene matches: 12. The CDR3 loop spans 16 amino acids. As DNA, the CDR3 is TGCGCCAGCAGCTTGGCGACCGGGACAGGAAGGGGAGAGCAGTACTTC. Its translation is CASSLATGTGRGEQYF.

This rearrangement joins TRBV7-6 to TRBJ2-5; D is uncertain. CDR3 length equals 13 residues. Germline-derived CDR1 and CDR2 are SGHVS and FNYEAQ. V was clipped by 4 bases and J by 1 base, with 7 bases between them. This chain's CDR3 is CASSSLPQETQYF. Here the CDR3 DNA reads TGTGCCAGCAGCTCCTTACCCCAAGAGACCCAGTACTTC.

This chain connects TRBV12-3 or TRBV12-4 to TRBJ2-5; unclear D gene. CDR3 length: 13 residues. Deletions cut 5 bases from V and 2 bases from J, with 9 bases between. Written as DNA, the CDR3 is TGTGCCAGCAGTCCCGTTAGTCAAGAGACCCAGTACTTC. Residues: CASSPVSQETQYF.

The CDR3 sequence: CASSAAGQALLDTQYF. The DNA of the CDR3 is TGTGCCAGCAGCGCAGCCGGACAGGCCCTCCTGGATACGCAGTATTTT. This rearrangement joins TRBV5-6 to TRBJ2-3; 7 bases line up with TRBD1. Germline values: CDR1 SGHDT, CDR2 YYEEEE. The CDR3 spans 16 residues. The V segment lost 4 bases and the J segment 6 bases; nucleotides outside the gene matches: 14.

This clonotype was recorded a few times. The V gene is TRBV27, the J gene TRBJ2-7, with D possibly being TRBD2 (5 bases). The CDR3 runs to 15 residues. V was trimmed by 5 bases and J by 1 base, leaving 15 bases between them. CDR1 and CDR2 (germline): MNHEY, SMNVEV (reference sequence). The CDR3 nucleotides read TGTGCCAGCAGTCCCCGGACTTACTATTCCTACGAGCAGTACTTC. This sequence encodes CASSPRTYYSYEQYF.

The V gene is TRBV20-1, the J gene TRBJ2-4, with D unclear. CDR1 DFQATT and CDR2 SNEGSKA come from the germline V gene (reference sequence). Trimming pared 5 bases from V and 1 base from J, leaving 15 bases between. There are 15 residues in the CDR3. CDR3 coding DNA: TGCAGTGCTCCCACCGGACGGCAGGCCAAAAACATTCAGTACTTC. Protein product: CSAPTGRQAKNIQYF.

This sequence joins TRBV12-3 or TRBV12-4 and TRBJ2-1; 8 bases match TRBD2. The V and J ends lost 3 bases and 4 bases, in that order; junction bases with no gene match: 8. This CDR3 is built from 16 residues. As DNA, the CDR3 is TGTGCCAGCAGTTTCCGAGCGGGAGTCGGGTACAATGAGCAGTTCTTC. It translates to CASSFRAGVGYNEQFF.

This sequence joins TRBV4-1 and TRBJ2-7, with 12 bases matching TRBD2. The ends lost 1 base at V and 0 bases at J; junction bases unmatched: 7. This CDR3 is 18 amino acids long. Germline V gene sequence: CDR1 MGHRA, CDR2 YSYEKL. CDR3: CASSQGGLAGTHSYEQYF. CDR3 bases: TGCGCCAGCAGCCAAGGAGGACTAGCGGGGACCCACTCCTACGAGCAGTACTTC.

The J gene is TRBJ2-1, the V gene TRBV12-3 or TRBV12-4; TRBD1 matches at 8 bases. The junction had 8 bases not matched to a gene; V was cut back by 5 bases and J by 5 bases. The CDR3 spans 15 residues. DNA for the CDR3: TGTGCCAGCAGTGTCGACAGGGGTGGAGACAATGAGCAGTTCTTC. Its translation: CASSVDRGGDNEQFF.

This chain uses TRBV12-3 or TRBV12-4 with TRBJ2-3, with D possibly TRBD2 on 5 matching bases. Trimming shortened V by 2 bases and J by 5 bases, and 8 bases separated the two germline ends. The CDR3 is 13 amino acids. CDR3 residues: CASSLNEGDTQYF. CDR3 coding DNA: TGTGCCAGCAGTTTAAACGAGGGAGATACGCAGTATTTT.

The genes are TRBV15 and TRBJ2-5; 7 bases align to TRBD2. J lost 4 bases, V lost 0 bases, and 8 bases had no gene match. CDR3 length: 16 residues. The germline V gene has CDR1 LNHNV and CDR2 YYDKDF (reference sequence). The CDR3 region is CATSRDRQRGLETQYF. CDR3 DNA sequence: TGTGCCACCAGCAGAGATAGGCAGCGGGGACTAGAGACCCAGTACTTC.

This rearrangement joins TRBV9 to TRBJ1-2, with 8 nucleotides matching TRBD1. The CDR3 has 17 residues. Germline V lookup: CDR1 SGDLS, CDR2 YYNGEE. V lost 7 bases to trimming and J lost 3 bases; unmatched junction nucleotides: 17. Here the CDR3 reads CASARSNRGGYDYGYTF. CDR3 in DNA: TGTGCCAGCGCCCGTAGTAACAGGGGGGGATATGACTATGGCTACACCTTC.

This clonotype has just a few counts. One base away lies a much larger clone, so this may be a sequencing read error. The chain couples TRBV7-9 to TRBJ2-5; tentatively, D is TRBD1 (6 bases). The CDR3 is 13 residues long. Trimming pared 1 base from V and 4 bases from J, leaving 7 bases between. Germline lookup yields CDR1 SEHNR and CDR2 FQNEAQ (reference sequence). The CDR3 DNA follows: TGTGCCAGCAGCTTAGGGACAGCAGAGACCCAGTACTTC. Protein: CASSLGTAETQYF.

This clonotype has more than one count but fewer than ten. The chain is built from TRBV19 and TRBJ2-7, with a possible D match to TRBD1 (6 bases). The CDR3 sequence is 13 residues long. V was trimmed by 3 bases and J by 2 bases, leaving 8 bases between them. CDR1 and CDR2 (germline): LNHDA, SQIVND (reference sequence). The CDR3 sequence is CASSMDSTYEQYF. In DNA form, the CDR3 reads TGTGCCAGTAGTATGGACAGCACCTACGAGCAGTACTTC.

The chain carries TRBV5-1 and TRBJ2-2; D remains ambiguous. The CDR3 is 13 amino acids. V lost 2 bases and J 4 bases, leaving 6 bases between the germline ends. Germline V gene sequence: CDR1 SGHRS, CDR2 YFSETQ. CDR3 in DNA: TGCGCCAGCAGCTTTAGTAGCACCGGGGAGCTGTTTTTT. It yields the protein CASSFSSTGELFF.

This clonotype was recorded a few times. CDR3 amino acids: CASSFLGEGHTF. The CDR3 DNA reads TGTGCCAGCAGTTTTTTAGGGGAAGGGCACACCTTC. This rearrangement joins TRBV12-3 or TRBV12-4 to TRBJ1-2; a possible D gene is TRBD1 (5 bases). The CDR3 consists of 12 residues. V gave up 3 bases and J gave up 12 bases, with 14 bases separating them.